This T cell receptor beta chain appears in the sequencing data of a study of T cell responses to AZD1222 COVID-19 vaccine. Study-wide background: Timing groups of about 4 and about 12 weeks for second doses were pooled.

TCRdb's table, derived via immunoSEQ multiplex PCR, lists solely in-frame clones and lacks some. The data show about 120,000 clones, about 88% seen once. About this clone itself: No antigen is known for it.

The length of the CDR3 is 15 residues. Unmatched junction bases numbered 11, after V lost 2 bases and J lost 8 bases. The germline V gene encodes CDR1 SEHNR and CDR2 FQNEAQ (reference sequence). Study conclusions and caveats: The reported proportion of spike-specific TCRs targeting unmutated variant regions was nearly half. The donor group comprised mostly white British people and more females; the analysis possibly underestimated clonal diversity. Along spike, vaccine-associated CD4 TCRs were found throughout, with dominance at 160-218 and 743-854.

The source of this sequence is an adult in good health. This specimen consisted of peripheral blood, obtained on day 0 of AZD1222 vaccination. The chain carries TRBV7-9 and TRBJ1-2, with 7 bases that match TRBD1. The DNA for the CDR3 is TGTGCCAGCAGCTTACCCGTTGGCAGGGGGACCGGCTACACCTTC. Protein: CASSLPVGRGTGYTF.